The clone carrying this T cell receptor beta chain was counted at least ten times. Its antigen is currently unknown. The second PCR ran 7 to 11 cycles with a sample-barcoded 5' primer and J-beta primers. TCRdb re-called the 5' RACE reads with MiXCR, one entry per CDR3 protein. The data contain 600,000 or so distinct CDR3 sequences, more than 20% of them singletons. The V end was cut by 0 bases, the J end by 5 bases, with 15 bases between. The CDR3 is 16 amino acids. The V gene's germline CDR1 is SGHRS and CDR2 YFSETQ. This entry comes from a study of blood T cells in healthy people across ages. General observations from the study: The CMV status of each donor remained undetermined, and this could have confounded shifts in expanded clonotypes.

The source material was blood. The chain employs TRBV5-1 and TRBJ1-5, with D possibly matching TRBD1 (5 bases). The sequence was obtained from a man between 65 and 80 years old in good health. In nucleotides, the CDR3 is TGCGCCAGCAGCTTGGCCGGGCAGGGAACGGATCAGCCCCAGCATTTT. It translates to CASSLAGQGTDQPQHF.